The 4 T cell receptor beta chains presented below share a single source sample, sequenced in a study of radiotherapy plus CTLA-4 blockade in lung cancer. Some clones are missing from TCRdb's copy, which holds only in-frame ones; the method was immunoSEQ multiplex PCR. Here the sample spans roughly 48,000 clones, approximately 76% being singletons. Sequencing was performed on peripheral blood, taken from a patient treated with radiotherapy plus ipilimumab. All receptors derive from a human donor with non-small cell lung cancer who had stable disease on radiotherapy plus ipilimumab.

Here the CDR3 reads CASSYSSDSNQPQHF. The CDR3 region has the DNA TGTGCCAGCAGTTACTCGTCAGATAGCAATCAGCCCCAGCATTTT. The chain uses TRBV6-5 and TRBJ1-5; D unclear. CDR3 length: 15 residues. Germline V gene lookup returns CDR1 MNHEY and CDR2 SVGAGI. Trimming pared 0 bases from V and 0 bases from J, leaving 6 bases between.

The V gene is TRBV25-1, the J gene TRBJ2-3; D assignment may be TRBD1 or TRBD2 (5 bases each). The CDR3 spans 17 residues. Germline CDR1 and CDR2: MGHDK and SYGVNS. The ends were cut back, 3 bases at V and 1 base at J, with 17 bases in the middle. DNA of the CDR3: TGTGCCAGCAGTGACAAAAACCGGGAAGGGGGCACAGATACGCAGTATTTT. Protein sequence: CASSDKNREGGTDTQYF.

The rearrangement joins TRBV5-1 to TRBJ2-2; D is possibly TRBD1 (6 bases). CDR3 length equals 15 residues. V lost 7 bases and J 7 bases, leaving 20 bases between the germline ends. Germline CDR1 SGHRS, CDR2 YFSETQ. CDR3 loop: CASGQRGGDDGELFF. DNA of the CDR3: TGCGCCAGCGGCCAAAGAGGGGGTGACGACGGGGAGCTGTTTTTT.

The chain employs TRBV10-1 and TRBJ1-4; a possible D gene is TRBD1 (5 bases). This CDR3 is 15 amino acids long. V was trimmed by 2 bases and J by 7 bases, leaving 14 bases between them. Germline loops: CDR1 WNHNN, CDR2 SYGVQD (reference sequence). The CDR3 is CASSEEGYRGEKLFF. In nucleotides, the CDR3 is TGCGCCAGCAGTGAGGAGGGGTACCGAGGTGAAAAACTGTTTTTT.